At least ten counts were recorded for the clone carrying this T cell receptor (beta chain). Antigen specificity is unknown. These data originate in a study of regulatory T cells in long-lasting Graves disease. Study as a whole: Graves' cases, newly diagnosed, had used antithyroid drugs under 3 months.

Time point defined: newly diagnosed GD, antithyroid drugs for less than 3 months. RNA isolated from PBMCs was used to make the TCR library. Study-level results: When disease was persistent, TRBV28, TRBJ1-2 and TRBJ2-5 were the favored segments.

Assembly of TCR beta libraries relied on iRepertoire HTBI primers together with Arm-PCR of CDR3 regions. One entry per CDR3 protein results from TCRdb running MiXCR on the multiplex PCR reads. The sample holds about 540,000 distinct CDR3 sequences, roughly 13% seen once. The CDR3 is 17 amino acids. Germline CDR1 reads MNHNS; CDR2 reads SASEGT. V was trimmed by 9 bases and J by 2 bases, leaving 25 bases between them. The same data also contributed to another study, on T cells in Graves' hyperthyroidism and ophthalmopathy. That report adds: Patients were excluded for uncontrolled infection, other autoimmune disease, pregnancy or lactation. First-round RT-PCR with HTBI primers amplified the TCR CDR3 region.

The material sequenced was peripheral blood mononuclear cells (PBMCs), taken at new diagnosis, from a patient treated with antithyroid drugs. The receptor was derived from a man aged 25 to 45 with Graves disease. V gene TRBV6-1 combines with J gene TRBJ2-5; the D gene could be TRBD1 or TRBD2 (5 bases each). The CDR3: CASTTGEGTIIQETQYF. The DNA for the CDR3 is TGTGCCAGTACAACAGGAGAGGGTACTATAATACAAGAGACCCAGTACTTC.